The text below deals with one TCR beta chain. The time point is: baseline pretreatment blood. The treatment denotes: 15 Gy SBRT to primary tumor, nephrectomy 4 weeks later. Serial blood draws occurred at baseline and 2 and 4 weeks post-SBRT. The germline V gene encodes CDR1 MGHDK and CDR2 SYGVNS. The CDR3 loop spans 14 amino acids. Trimming pared 4 bases from V and 5 bases from J, leaving 11 bases between. This sample is drawn from a study of radiation and T cells in renal cell carcinoma. Profiling relied on immunoSEQ multiplex PCR, and the TCRdb table lists in-frame clones only, not all of them. The table includes approximately 110,000 clones, around 84% detected once.

The receptor was isolated from a woman aged 60 to 75 with renal cell carcinoma. This chain joins TRBV25-1 and TRBJ1-4, with a weak D call TRBD1 (5 bases). This material consisted of blood, taken from a patient whose treatment included radiotherapy and nephrectomy. In DNA, the CDR3 is TGTGCCAGCAGTGGAAACCAGGGAAATGAAAAACTGTTTTTT. It codes for CASSGNQGNEKLFF.